The rows below give T cell receptor beta chains drawn from one sample of a study of T cell responses to AZD1222 COVID-19 vaccine. Sequencing was performed with immunoSEQ multiplex PCR; in TCRdb, only in-frame clones are kept and a portion is missing. The sample yields about 150,000 clones, 90% seen once. Sequencing was performed on peripheral blood, taken on day 0 of AZD1222 vaccination. These receptors originate from an adult in good health. The CDR3 runs from the conserved cysteine through the conserved F or W. The D gene is left open where the match is weak. Clone size is not always given. Where it is, it says once, few, many or a class for expanded clones.

D	V	size	J	DNA	CDR3
.	TRBV27	.	TRBJ2-1	TGTGCCAGCAGTTTATGGTCCAACTGGGATGAGCAGTTCTTC	CASSLWSNWDEQFF
.	TRBV19	.	TRBJ1-2	TGTGCCAGTAGTCCGAACCAAGGACCCAGCTACACCTTC	CASSPNQGPSYTF
TRBD2	TRBV27	.	TRBJ2-3	TGTGCCAGCAGTTTATTGTCTCCTAGCGGGGTCACAGATACGCAGTATTTT	CASSLLSPSGVTDTQYF
TRBD1	TRBV2	.	TRBJ2-5	TGTGCCAGCAGCAAGGACAGGGTGCAGACCCAGTACTTC	CASSKDRVQTQYF
.	TRBV18	.	TRBJ2-1	TGTGCCAGCTCACCGTCGCTAGCGTTTATTGATGAGCAGTTCTTC	CASSPSLAFIDEQFF
TRBD2	TRBV23-1	.	TRBJ2-1	TGCGCCAGCAGTCAATCCCAGAGGACTAGCGGGAGGACACGCTACAATGAGCAGTTCTTC	CASSQSQRTSGRTRYNEQFF
TRBD2	TRBV28	.	TRBJ2-2	TGTGCCAGCAGTTTGGAGGGACTAGCGGGAGTTACCGGGGAGCTGTTTTTT	CASSLEGLAGVTGELFF
.	TRBV24-1	.	TRBJ2-1	TGTGCCACCAGTCTGGGCAGGAACAGACCCAATGAGCAGTTCTTC	CATSLGRNRPNEQFF
TRBD2	TRBV5-6	.	TRBJ2-7	TGTGCCAGCAGCTACCGGGGTAGCGGGAGGGCCTACGAGCAGTACTTC	CASSYRGSGRAYEQYF
TRBD2	TRBV6-1	once	TRBJ2-3	TGTGCCAGCAGTGAAGGGACTAGTGCATCGAACACAGATACGCAGTATTTT	CASSEGTSASNTDTQYF
.	TRBV6-5	.	TRBJ1-1	TGTGCCAGCAGTTACTCTGGGCCCTTGAACACTGAAGCTTTCTTT	CASSYSGPLNTEAFF
.	TRBV2	once	TRBJ1-1	TGTGCCAGCAGTGAAGAGGGTAGCACTGAAGCTTTCTTT	CASSEEGSTEAFF
.	TRBV7-2	.	TRBJ2-7	TGTGCCAGCAGCCCCGACAGAACCTACGAGCAGTACTTC	CASSPDRTYEQYF
TRBD2	TRBV4-1	.	TRBJ2-4	TGCGCCAGCAGCCAATCGGGGAGGGACATTCAGTACTTC	CASSQSGRDIQYF
.	TRBV28	.	TRBJ2-3	TGTGCCAGCAGTTCTCATAGCGGAGTCACAGATACGCAGTATTTT	CASSSHSGVTDTQYF
.	TRBV5-4	few	TRBJ2-2	TGTGCCAGCAGCTTGGACGGGAGAAGAACCGGGGAGCTGTTTTTT	CASSLDGRRTGELFF